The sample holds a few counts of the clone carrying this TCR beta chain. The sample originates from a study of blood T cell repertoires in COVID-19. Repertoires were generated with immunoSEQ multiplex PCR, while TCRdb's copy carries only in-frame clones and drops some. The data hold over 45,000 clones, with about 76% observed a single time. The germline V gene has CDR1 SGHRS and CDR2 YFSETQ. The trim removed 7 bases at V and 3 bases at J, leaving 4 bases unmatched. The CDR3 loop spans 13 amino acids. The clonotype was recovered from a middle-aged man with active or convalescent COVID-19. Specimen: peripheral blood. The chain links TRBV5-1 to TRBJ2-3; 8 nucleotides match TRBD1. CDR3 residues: CASSTGDTDTQYF. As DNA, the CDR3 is TGCGCCAGCTCGACAGGGGATACAGATACGCAGTATTTT. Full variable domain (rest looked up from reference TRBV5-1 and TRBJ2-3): KAGVTQTPRYLIKTRGQQVTLSCSPISGHRSVSWYQQTPGQGLQFLFEYFSETQRNKGNFPGRFSGRQFSNSRSEMNVSTLELGDSALYLCASSTGDTDTQYFGPGTRLTVL.